The 5 T cell receptor beta chains below all came from one sample that was sequenced in a study of human T cells and chemical hapten exposure. Time point noted: patch test 1, 2 weeks after DPC sensitization. Treatment given: therapeutic diphenylcyclopropenone sensitization with weekly scalp DPC. TCRdb passed the RACE reads through MiXCR, listing each CDR3 protein once. The data hold roughly 200,000 distinct CDR3 sequences, with 20% to 25% observed a single time. This sample comprised whole blood, obtained in connection with sensitization to the hapten diphenylcyclopropenone (DPC). The source is a woman aged 45-65 years with alopecia areata. Some clones in this sample may be carry-over from other donors' samples.

This clonotype has more than one count but fewer than ten. V and J are TRBV21-1 and TRBJ2-7; the table's D call of TRBD1 was not tested on the DNA. TRBV21-1 is recorded as a pseudogene. CDR3 length: 17 residues. In DNA form, the CDR3 reads TGTGCCAGCAGCAATGCCCTCCGGGACAGGGAGCTCTACGAGCAGTACTTC. As protein: CASSNALRDRELYEQYF.

This chain links TRBV12-5 with TRBJ1-2, with 7 bases matching TRBD1. The germline CDR1 and CDR2 sequences are LGHNT and FRNRAP. V lost 6 bases, J lost 4 bases, and 5 bases stayed unmatched. The CDR3 spans 13 residues. The CDR3 coding sequence is TGTGCTAGTGGCCCCTGGGACAGCTATGGCTACACCTTC. Residues: CASGPWDSYGYTF.

The chain links TRBV5-1 to TRBJ1-1; D possibly corresponds to TRBD1 (5 bases). The V gene's germline CDR1 is SGHRS and CDR2 YFSETQ. CDR3 length equals 16 residues. Trimming left V 2 bases short and J 1 base short, with 15 bases between. The CDR3 DNA follows: TGCGCCAGCAGCTTTACGCCGGGACGTCCGAACACTGAAGCTTTCTTT. Encoded protein: CASSFTPGRPNTEAFF.

This clonotype was found a few times. J is TRBJ1-6 and V is TRBV15, with D unclear. Germline V lookup: CDR1 LNHNV, CDR2 YYDKDF (reference sequence). Trimming took off 4 bases at V and 7 bases at J, with 14 bases between the two ends. The CDR3 loop spans 15 amino acids. The CDR3 nucleotides read TGTGCCACCAGCACCCTTACTCGGGAGAATTCACCCCTCCACTTT. Protein: CATSTLTRENSPLHF.

This clonotype was observed a handful of times. The V call is TRBV25-1, the J call TRBJ1-1; TRBD1 aligns across 7 bases. The germline CDR1 and CDR2 sequences are MGHDK and SYGVNS. CDR3 length: 15 residues. V lost 11 bases, J lost 0 bases, and 12 bases stayed unmatched. In nucleotides, the CDR3 is TGTGCCTCACAAAGGGACAGCACCATGAACACTGAAGCTTTCTTT. Amino acids: CASQRDSTMNTEAFF.